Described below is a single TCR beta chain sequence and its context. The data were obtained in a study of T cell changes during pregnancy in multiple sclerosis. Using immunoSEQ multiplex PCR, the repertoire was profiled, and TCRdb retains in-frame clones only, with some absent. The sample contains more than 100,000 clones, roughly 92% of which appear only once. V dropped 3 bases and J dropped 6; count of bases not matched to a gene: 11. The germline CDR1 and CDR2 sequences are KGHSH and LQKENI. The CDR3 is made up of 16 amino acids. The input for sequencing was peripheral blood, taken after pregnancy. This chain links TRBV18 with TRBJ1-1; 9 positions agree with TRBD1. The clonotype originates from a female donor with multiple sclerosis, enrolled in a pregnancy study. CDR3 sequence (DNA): TGTGCCAGCTCACCGATAGGGACAGGGACCGGTTCTGAAGCTTTCTTT. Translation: CASSPIGTGTGSEAFF.